This T cell receptor beta chain was recorded in a study of blood T cell repertoires in COVID-19. The V gene's germline CDR1 is MGHDK and CDR2 SYGVNS. The J segment lost 2 bases and the V segment lost 4 bases, leaving 8 bases of the junction unmatched. The CDR3 is 15 amino acids. The assay was immunoSEQ multiplex PCR, and TCRdb's table has in-frame clones only and misses some. The repertoire consists of a few hundred thousand clones, with roughly 85% occurring once and the leading ten covering less than 6.5%. The sequence was collected from a man aged 50-59 years with active or convalescent COVID-19. The sequencing input was peripheral blood. The chain carries TRBV25-1 and TRBJ2-7, with 7 nucleotides matching TRBD1. CDR3 bases: TGTGCCAGCAGTGGATCGACAGGGTCGACCTACGAGCAGTACTTC. Amino acid sequence: CASSGSTGSTYEQYF.